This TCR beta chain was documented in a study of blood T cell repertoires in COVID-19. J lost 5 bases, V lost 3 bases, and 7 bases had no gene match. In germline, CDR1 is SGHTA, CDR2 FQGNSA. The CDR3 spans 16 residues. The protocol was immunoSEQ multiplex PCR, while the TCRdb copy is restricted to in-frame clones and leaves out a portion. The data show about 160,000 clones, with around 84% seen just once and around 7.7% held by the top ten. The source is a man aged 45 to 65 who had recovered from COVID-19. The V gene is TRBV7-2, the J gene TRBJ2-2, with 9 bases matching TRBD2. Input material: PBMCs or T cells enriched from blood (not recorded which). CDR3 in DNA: TGTGCCAGCAGCTTCCGAGCGGGGGGTCGTACCGGGGAGCTGTTTTTT. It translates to CASSFRAGGRTGELFF. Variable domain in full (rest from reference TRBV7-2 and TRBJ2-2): GAGVSQSPSNKVTEKGKDVELRCDPISGHTALYWYRQSLGQGLEFLIYFQGNSAPDKSGLPSDRFSAERTGGSVSTLTIQRTQQEDSAVYLCASSFRAGGRTGELFFGEGSRLTVL.